These 10 T cell receptor beta chains share one sample of origin, sequenced in a study of shared clonotypes between healthy human individuals. TCRdb keeps only in-frame clones here, not all; method: immunoSEQ multiplex PCR. The sample holds around 2,100,000 clones, approximately 95% seen once. CD45RO-negative, CCR7-positively selected cells formed the naive CD8 fraction, excluding terminally differentiated effector memory CD45RA+ cells. The specimen was naive CD8+ T cells sorted from blood. The receptors were gathered from a man aged 18 to 29 in good health.

J is TRBJ1-1 and V is TRBV10-1; possibly TRBD1 for D (5 bases). Trimming took off 5 bases at V and 4 bases at J, with 23 bases between the two ends. The CDR3 sequence is 17 residues long. Germline lookup yields CDR1 WNHNN and CDR2 SYGVQD (reference sequence). The CDR3: CASSHGGTGSRGTEAFF. The CDR3 DNA reads TGCGCCAGCAGTCACGGGGGGACGGGAAGTCGGGGCACTGAAGCTTTCTTT.

The chain recombines TRBV4-1 with TRBJ1-5; D is unclear. Germline-derived CDR1 and CDR2 are MGHRA and YSYEKL. The CDR3 runs 14 residues. Between the trimmed V and J ends, which lost 4 bases and 3 bases, there was a span of 10 bases. The CDR3 loop reads CASSPGSTNQPQHF. CDR3 bases: TGCGCCAGCAGCCCGGGGAGTACCAATCAGCCCCAGCATTTT.

The rearrangement joins TRBV4-1 to TRBJ2-1; 11 bases fit TRBD1. The CDR3 length is 17 residues. Germline V gene sequence: CDR1 MGHRA, CDR2 YSYEKL. V shed 1 base and J 4 bases; nucleotides not matched to a gene: 6. The CDR3 sequence is CASSQGHGQGAYNEQFF. CDR3 nucleotides: TGCGCCAGCAGCCAAGGACACGGACAGGGGGCTTACAATGAGCAGTTCTTC.

The CDR3 loop reads CASSSGGGALYEQYF. The CDR3 DNA sequence: TGTGCCAGCAGCTCCGGCGGGGGGGCCCTGTACGAGCAGTACTTC. The chain is built from TRBV11-2 and TRBJ2-7; 9 nucleotides agree with TRBD2. Germline-derived CDR1 and CDR2 are SGHAT and FQNNGV. The CDR3 has 15 amino acids. V was pared by 4 bases and J by 4 bases, with 8 bases of the junction left unmatched.

The chain is built from TRBV7-9 and TRBJ2-7, with no clear D. V was pared by 1 base and J by 10 bases, with 14 bases between. This CDR3 has 13 residues. Germline V lookup: CDR1 SEHNR, CDR2 FQNEAQ (reference sequence). The CDR3 bases are TGTGCCAGCAGCTTAGATATTCGTGGCCCTCAGTACTTC. The encoded protein is CASSLDIRGPQYF. The full variable domain, rest sourced from reference TRBV7-9 and TRBJ2-7, is DTGVSQNPRHKITKRGQNVTFRCDPISEHNRLYWYRQTLGQGPEFLTYFQNEAQLEKSRLLSDRFSAERPKGSFSTLEIQRTEQGDSAMYLCASSLDIRGPQYFGPGTRLTVT.

The chain recombines TRBV9 with TRBJ2-1; tentatively, D is TRBD1 (6 bases). This CDR3 contains 16 residues. V was shortened by 4 bases and J by 3 bases, with 17 bases between the two germline ends. CDR1 is SGDLS, CDR2 YYNGEE, per germline. CDR3 sequence: CASSITRDNNYNEQFF. The DNA for the CDR3 is TGTGCCAGCAGCATCACCCGGGACAACAACTACAATGAGCAGTTCTTC.

The chain has TRBV4-2 and TRBJ2-1; D uncertain. The CDR3 consists of 15 residues. Germline CDR1 reads LGHNA; CDR2 reads YNFKEQ. V was clipped by 3 bases and J by 1 base, with 10 bases between them. CDR3 coding DNA: TGTGCCAGCAGCCAGTCGAGCTCTTCCTACAATGAGCAGTTCTTC. It is translated as CASSQSSSSYNEQFF.

The chain has TRBV7-3 and TRBJ1-6, with a possible D match to TRBD1 (6 bases). CDR1 SGHTA and CDR2 FQGTGA come from the germline V gene. The germline V and J ends were trimmed by 1 base and 5 bases, with 9 bases remaining between them. The length of the CDR3 is 15 residues. The CDR3 region has the DNA TGTGCCAGCAGCTTAATGGGACATCATAATTCACCCCTCCACTTT. It codes for CASSLMGHHNSPLHF.

The chain links TRBV27 to TRBJ1-5; possibly TRBD1 for D (5 bases). The CDR3 totals 15 residues. Trimming pared 6 bases from V and 0 bases from J, leaving 12 bases between. CDR1 and CDR2 from the germline V gene are MNHEY and SMNVEV (reference sequence). The CDR3 sequence: CASSDGGLSNQPQHF. In DNA, the CDR3 is TGTGCCAGCAGCGATGGGGGACTTAGCAATCAGCCCCAGCATTTT.

The rearrangement links TRBV13 to TRBJ2-5, with D tentatively TRBD1 or TRBD2 (6 bases each). Per the germline V gene, CDR1 is PRHDT and CDR2 is FYEKMQ (reference sequence). V lost 4 bases, J lost 5 bases, and 14 bases lay in between. This CDR3 has 14 amino acids. This CDR3 is CASSYGGRGETQYF. The CDR3 DNA follows: TGTGCCAGCAGCTACGGGGGCCGGGGGGAGACCCAGTACTTC. The whole variable domain, filled in from reference TRBV13 and TRBJ2-5, reads AAGVIQSPRHLIKEKRETATLKCYPIPRHDTVYWYQQGPGQDPQFLISFYEKMQSDKGSIPDRFSAQQFSDYHSELNMSSLELGDSALYFCASSYGGRGETQYFGPGTRLLVL.